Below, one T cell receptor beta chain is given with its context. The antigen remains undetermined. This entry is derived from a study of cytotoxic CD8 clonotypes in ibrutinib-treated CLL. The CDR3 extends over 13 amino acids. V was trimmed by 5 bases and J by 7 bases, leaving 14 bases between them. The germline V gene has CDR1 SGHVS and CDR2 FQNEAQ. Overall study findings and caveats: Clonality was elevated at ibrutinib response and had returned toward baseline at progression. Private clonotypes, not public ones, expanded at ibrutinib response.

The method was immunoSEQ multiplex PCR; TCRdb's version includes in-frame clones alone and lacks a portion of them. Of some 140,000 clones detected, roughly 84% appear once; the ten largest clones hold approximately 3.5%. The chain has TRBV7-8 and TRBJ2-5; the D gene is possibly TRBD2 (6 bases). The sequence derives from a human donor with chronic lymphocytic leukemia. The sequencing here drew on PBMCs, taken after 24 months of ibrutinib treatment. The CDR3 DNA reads TGTGCCAGCAGCCCGAGGGACTTAGGGACCCAGTACTTC. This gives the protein CASSPRDLGTQYF.